This T cell receptor (delta chain) was sequenced for a study of Vδ1+ human thymocytes. Germline V CDR1 and CDR2: GEAIGNYY, EKD. V lost 0 bases to trimming and J lost 1 base, with 23 bases between them. The CDR3 contains 19 residues. Study results and limitations: Thymic TRG and TRD repertoires appeared highly polyclonal.

This clone was detected ten times or more. What it binds is unknown. The template was reverse-transcribed extracted RNA. Multiplex PCR used pooled V-gene forward primers and a constant-region reverse primer to amplify CDR3s. TCRdb reprocessed the multiplex PCR reads through CATT. The profile shows 50,000 to 75,000 delta-chain clones, more than 13% of them singletons. Sequencing was done on a sample of Vdelta1+ gamma-delta thymocytes from the thymus. Subset reported: FACS-sorted CD3+ TCRalphabeta- TCRVdelta1+ TCRVdelta2- thymocytes. The TCR originated in a girl less than two years old who had congenital heart surgery. The chain uses TRDV2 and TRDJ1; the D is unclear. CDR3 region: CACDTGALEQVRGTDKLIF. The CDR3, as DNA: TGTGCCTGTGACACCGGGGCGCTGGAGCAGGTGCGGGGCACCGATAAACTCATCTTT.